This T cell receptor (beta chain) was found in a study of beta chain features in type 1 diabetes. The wider study: The samples had 90 million to 130 million sorted cells examined in all.

The authors reverse transcribed all of the isolated RNA, so sequencing captured expressed TCRB transcripts. Assay: immunoSEQ multiplex PCR; the TCRdb copy retains only in-frame clones and omits some. The sample has 38,000 or so clones; roughly 64% are singletons. The clonotype originates from a woman in her twenties or thirties in good health. Material: Tregs from blood.

The CDR3 bases are TGTGCCCTCACCCGGGAGCCTGGCACCGGGGAGCTGTTTTTT. It encodes CALTREPGTGELFF. The chain uses TRBV10-3 and TRBJ2-2; the D gene is possibly TRBD2 (6 bases). This CDR3 is 14 amino acids long. The V gene's germline CDR1 is ENHRY and CDR2 SYGVKD. V shed 11 bases and J shed 4 bases, with 17 bases lying between them.